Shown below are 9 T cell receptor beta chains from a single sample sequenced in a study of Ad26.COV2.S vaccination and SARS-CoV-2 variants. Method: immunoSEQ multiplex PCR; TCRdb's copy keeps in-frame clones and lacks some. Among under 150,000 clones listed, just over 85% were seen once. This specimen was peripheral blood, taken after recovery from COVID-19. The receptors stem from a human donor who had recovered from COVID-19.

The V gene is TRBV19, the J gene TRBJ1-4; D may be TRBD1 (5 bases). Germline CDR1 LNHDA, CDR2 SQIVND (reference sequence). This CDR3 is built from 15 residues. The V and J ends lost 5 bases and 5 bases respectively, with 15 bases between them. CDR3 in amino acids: CASSSGRVRNEKLFF. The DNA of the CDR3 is TGTGCCAGTAGTTCAGGGAGGGTGAGGAATGAAAAACTGTTTTTT.

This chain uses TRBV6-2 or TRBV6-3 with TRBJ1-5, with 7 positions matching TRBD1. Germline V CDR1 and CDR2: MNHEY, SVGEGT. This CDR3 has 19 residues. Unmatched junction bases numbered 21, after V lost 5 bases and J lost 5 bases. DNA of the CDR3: TGTGCCAGCAGTCCGAGCTACAGGGGTAAACCCTTCATCCATCAGCCCCAGCATTTT. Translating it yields CASSPSYRGKPFIHQPQHF.

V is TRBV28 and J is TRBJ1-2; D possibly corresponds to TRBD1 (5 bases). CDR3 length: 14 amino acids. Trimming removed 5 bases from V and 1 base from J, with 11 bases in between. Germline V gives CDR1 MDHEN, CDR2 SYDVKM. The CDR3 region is CASSTGLDNYGYTF. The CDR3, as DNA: TGTGCCAGCAGTACGGGACTGGATAACTATGGCTACACCTTC.

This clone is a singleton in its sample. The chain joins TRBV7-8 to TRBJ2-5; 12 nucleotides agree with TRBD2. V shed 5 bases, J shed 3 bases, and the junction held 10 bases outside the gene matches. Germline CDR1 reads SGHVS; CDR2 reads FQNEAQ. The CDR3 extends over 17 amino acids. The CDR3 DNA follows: TGTGCCAGCAGCCCTCGGACTAGCGGGGACGCAAAAGAGACCCAGTACTTC. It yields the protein CASSPRTSGDAKETQYF.

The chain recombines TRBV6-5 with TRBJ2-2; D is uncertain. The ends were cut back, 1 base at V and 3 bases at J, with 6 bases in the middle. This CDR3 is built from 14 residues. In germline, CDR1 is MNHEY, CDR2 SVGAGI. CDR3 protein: CASSYLKHTGELFF. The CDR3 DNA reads TGTGCCAGCAGTTACTTGAAACACACCGGGGAGCTGTTTTTT.

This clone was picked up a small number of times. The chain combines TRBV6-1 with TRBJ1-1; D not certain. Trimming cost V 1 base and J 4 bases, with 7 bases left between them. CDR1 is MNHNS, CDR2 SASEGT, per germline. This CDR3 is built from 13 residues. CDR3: CASSEGSITEAFF. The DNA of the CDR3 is TGTGCCAGCAGTGAAGGATCCATCACTGAAGCTTTCTTT.

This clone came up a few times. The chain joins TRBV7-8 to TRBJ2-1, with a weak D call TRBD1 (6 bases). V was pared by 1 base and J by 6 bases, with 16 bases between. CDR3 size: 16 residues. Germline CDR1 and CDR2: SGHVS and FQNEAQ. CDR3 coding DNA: TGTGCCAGCAGCTTAGTCCCGGGGCAGGGGTCCAATGAGCAGTTCTTC. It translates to CASSLVPGQGSNEQFF.

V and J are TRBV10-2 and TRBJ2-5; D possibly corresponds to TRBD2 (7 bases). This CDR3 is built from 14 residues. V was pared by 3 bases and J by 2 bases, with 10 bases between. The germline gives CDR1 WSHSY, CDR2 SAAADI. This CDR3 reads CASSEGGVQETQYF. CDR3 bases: TGCGCCAGCAGTGAAGGGGGGGTTCAAGAGACCCAGTACTTC.

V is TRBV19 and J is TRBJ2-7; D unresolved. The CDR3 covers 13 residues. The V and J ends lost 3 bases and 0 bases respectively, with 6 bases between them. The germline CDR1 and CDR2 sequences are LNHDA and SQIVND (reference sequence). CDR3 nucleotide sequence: TGTGCCAGTAGTATCGGCTACTCCTACGAGCAGTACTTC. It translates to CASSIGYSYEQYF.